This T cell receptor (beta chain) came from a study of blood T cell repertoires in COVID-19. Whole-study context: The study drew acute and convalescent COVID-19 samples from the United States, Italy and Spain. T cells, B-cell-depleted T cells, or PBMCs supplied cDNA or gDNA.

The data were produced by immunoSEQ multiplex PCR, yet TCRdb's version contains in-frame clones alone and is incomplete. Here the sample spans under 60,000 clones, around nine tenths being singletons. The sample was peripheral blood. The receptor was derived from a human donor in a cohort sampled during active COVID-19.

The CDR3 region is CASSPTSGNTIYF. The CDR3 nucleotides read TGTGCCAGCAGCCCAACTTCCGGAAACACCATATATTTT. The V call is TRBV4-2, the J call TRBJ1-3; D call uncertain. V was clipped by 4 bases and J by 4 bases, with 8 bases between them. Germline CDR1 and CDR2: LGHNA and YNFKEQ. The CDR3 has 13 residues.